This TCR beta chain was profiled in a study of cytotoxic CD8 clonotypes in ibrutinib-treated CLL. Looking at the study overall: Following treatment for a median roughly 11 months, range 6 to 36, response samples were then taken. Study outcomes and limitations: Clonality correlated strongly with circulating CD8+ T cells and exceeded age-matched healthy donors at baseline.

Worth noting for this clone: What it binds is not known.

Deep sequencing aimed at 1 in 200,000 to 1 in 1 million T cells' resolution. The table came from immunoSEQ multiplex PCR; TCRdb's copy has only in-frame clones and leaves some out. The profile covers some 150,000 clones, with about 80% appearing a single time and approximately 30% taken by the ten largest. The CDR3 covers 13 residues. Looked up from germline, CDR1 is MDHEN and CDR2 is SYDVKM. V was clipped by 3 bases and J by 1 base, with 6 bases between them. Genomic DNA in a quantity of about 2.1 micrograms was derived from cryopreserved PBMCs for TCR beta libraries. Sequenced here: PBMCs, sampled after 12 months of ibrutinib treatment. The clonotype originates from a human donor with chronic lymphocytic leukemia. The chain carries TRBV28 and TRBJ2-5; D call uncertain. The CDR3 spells CASSLGFQETQYF. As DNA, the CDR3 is TGTGCCAGCAGTTTGGGGTTCCAAGAGACCCAGTACTTC.